This is a list of T cell receptor beta chains from one sample in a study of T cell repertoires in cytomegalovirus infection. Their specific antigens are unknown. MiXCR, run by TCRdb on the reads, gives a single entry per CDR3 protein. The table shows about 920,000 distinct CDR3 sequences, with roughly 31% occurring only once. The specimen comprised cultured CD8+ T cells from PBMCs, sampled from culture after CMV antigen stimulation. These receptors were taken from a human donor in good health (CMV status not recorded). Some clones in this sample may be carry-over from other donors' samples. CDR3s include the opening cysteine and the closing phenylalanine or tryptophan. The D gene is left open where the match is weak. Not all rows give a size; the values are once, few, many and, for expanded clones, a class.

d_gene: .
v_gene: TRBV11-3
abundance: few
j_gene: TRBJ2-2
CDR3nt: TGTGCCAGCAGCTGGGACGAAGCCGGGGAGCTGTTTTTT
CDR3aa: CASSWDEAGELFF

d_gene: .
v_gene: TRBV20-1
abundance: .
j_gene: TRBJ2-3
CDR3nt: TGCAGTGCTAGAGCCCCCATTACTAGCACAGATACGCAGTATTTT
CDR3aa: CSARAPITSTDTQYF

d_gene: .
v_gene: TRBV7-9
abundance: .
j_gene: TRBJ1-1
CDR3nt: TGTGCCAGCAGCTCGATCAGGGTCTCCACTGAAGCTTTCTTT
CDR3aa: CASSSIRVSTEAFF

d_gene: .
v_gene: TRBV7-9
abundance: .
j_gene: TRBJ1-2
CDR3nt: TGTGCCAGCAGCTTAGCGGCGTGGGACCGACTCTATGGCTACACCTTC
CDR3aa: CASSLAAWDRLYGYTF

d_gene: TRBD2
v_gene: TRBV7-7
abundance: many
j_gene: TRBJ2-5
CDR3nt: TGTGCTAGCAGCTTCCCACTAAGTCGGGGACTAGCGACCAAGACCCAGTACTTC
CDR3aa: CASSFPLSRGLATKTQYF

d_gene: .
v_gene: TRBV5-5
abundance: .
j_gene: TRBJ2-1
CDR3nt: TGTGCCAGCAGCTTGGGGTCGGGTTCGGATGAGCAGTTCTTC
CDR3aa: CASSLGSGSDEQFF

d_gene: .
v_gene: TRBV7-9
abundance: .
j_gene: TRBJ2-5
CDR3nt: TGTGCCAGCAGCTTAGCGGGGAAGGGGACCCAAGAGACCCAGTACTTC
CDR3aa: CASSLAGKGTQETQYF

d_gene: .
v_gene: TRBV6-5
abundance: .
j_gene: TRBJ2-2
CDR3nt: TGTGCCAGCAGTGCTGGGGTGACTTTGACCGGGGAGCTGTTTTTT
CDR3aa: CASSAGVTLTGELFF

d_gene: TRBD1
v_gene: TRBV2
abundance: .
j_gene: TRBJ2-7
CDR3nt: TGTGCCAGCACTTACCGGGACAGGGACACCGAGCAGTACTTC
CDR3aa: CASTYRDRDTEQYF

d_gene: .
v_gene: TRBV12-3/TRBV12-4
abundance: many
j_gene: TRBJ2-1
CDR3nt: TGTGCCAGCGGCTCCCCTCCGGGGGATGAGCAGTTCTTC
CDR3aa: CASGSPPGDEQFF

d_gene: TRBD2
v_gene: TRBV4-1
abundance: .
j_gene: TRBJ2-1
CDR3nt: TGCGCCAGCAGCCAAGGACCCCCCTCGGCCAGCGGGGCGGGGGGAACCAATGAGCAGTTCTTC
CDR3aa: CASSQGPPSASGAGGTNEQFF

d_gene: .
v_gene: TRBV4-1
abundance: .
j_gene: TRBJ2-7
CDR3nt: TGCGCCAGCAGCCAAGATCAATGGGACACCTTCTACGAGCAGTACTTC
CDR3aa: CASSQDQWDTFYEQYF

d_gene: .
v_gene: TRBV7-6
abundance: few
j_gene: TRBJ2-3
CDR3nt: TGTGCCAGCAGCTATCCTCGGGACGGTGGCATCAGCACAGATACGCAGTATTTT
CDR3aa: CASSYPRDGGISTDTQYF

d_gene: TRBD1
v_gene: TRBV4-1
abundance: .
j_gene: TRBJ2-7
CDR3nt: TGCGCCAGCAGCCAGTACCACAGGGGTCCCTACGAGCAGTACTTC
CDR3aa: CASSQYHRGPYEQYF

d_gene: TRBD1
v_gene: TRBV20-1
abundance: .
j_gene: TRBJ2-1
CDR3nt: TGCAGTGCCACCCGCCAAGGGACAGGACTATACAATGAGCAGTTCTTC
CDR3aa: CSATRQGTGLYNEQFF

d_gene: TRBD2
v_gene: TRBV7-4
abundance: .
j_gene: TRBJ2-1
CDR3nt: TGTGCCAGCAGCTCGACTAGCGGGTTTTACAATGAGCAGTTCTTC
CDR3aa: CASSSTSGFYNEQFF

d_gene: .
v_gene: TRBV12-3/TRBV12-4
abundance: many
j_gene: TRBJ1-5
CDR3nt: TGTGCCAGCAGTCCTCAGGGAGGTCAGCCCCAGCATTTT
CDR3aa: CASSPQGGQPQHF

d_gene: .
v_gene: TRBV10-1
abundance: few
j_gene: TRBJ2-7
CDR3nt: TGCGCCAGCAGTGAGGCCGAGGGAGGTTACGAGCAGTACTTC
CDR3aa: CASSEAEGGYEQYF

d_gene: .
v_gene: TRBV5-4
abundance: few
j_gene: TRBJ1-2
CDR3nt: TGTGCCAGCAGCGTACAGGGAACCGCCTATGGCTACACCTTC
CDR3aa: CASSVQGTAYGYTF

d_gene: .
v_gene: TRBV12-5
abundance: few
j_gene: TRBJ2-1
CDR3nt: TGTGCTAGTGCCGACAGGACGATAAATGAGCAGTTCTTC
CDR3aa: CASADRTINEQFF

d_gene: TRBD1
v_gene: TRBV7-9
abundance: many
j_gene: TRBJ1-1
CDR3nt: TGTGCCAGCAGCTTAGCGCTGAGACAGGGGAACACTGAAGCTTTCTTT
CDR3aa: CASSLALRQGNTEAFF

d_gene: .
v_gene: TRBV6-5
abundance: .
j_gene: TRBJ2-7
CDR3nt: TGTGCCAGCAGTTACGGGGGGAAGTACGAGCAGTACTTC
CDR3aa: CASSYGGKYEQYF

d_gene: .
v_gene: TRBV5-6
abundance: .
j_gene: TRBJ1-2
CDR3nt: TGTGCCAGCAGCTTGGGGGGGGCAGGGGCCCACTATGGCTACACCTTC
CDR3aa: CASSLGGAGAHYGYTF

d_gene: .
v_gene: TRBV7-9
abundance: .
j_gene: TRBJ1-2
CDR3nt: TGTGCCAGCAGCTTAGGGGCGGGACTTGGCTACACCTTC
CDR3aa: CASSLGAGLGYTF

d_gene: .
v_gene: TRBV24-1
abundance: once
j_gene: TRBJ1-2
CDR3nt: TGTGCCACCAGTGATGAGAGGGATAACTATGGCTACACCTTC
CDR3aa: CATSDERDNYGYTF

d_gene: .
v_gene: TRBV4-1
abundance: .
j_gene: TRBJ1-6
CDR3nt: TGCGCCAGCAGCCAAGGGTCTGGGCCCCTCCACTTT
CDR3aa: CASSQGSGPLHF

d_gene: .
v_gene: TRBV5-5
abundance: .
j_gene: TRBJ2-7
CDR3nt: TGTGCCAGCAGCTTAAGGGTTGTGGCCTACGAGCAGTACTTC
CDR3aa: CASSLRVVAYEQYF

d_gene: .
v_gene: TRBV27
abundance: .
j_gene: TRBJ2-1
CDR3nt: TGTGCCACCGATGTGGCGGGTGGGAATGAGCAGTTCTTC
CDR3aa: CATDVAGGNEQFF

d_gene: TRBD1
v_gene: TRBV19
abundance: few
j_gene: TRBJ1-4
CDR3nt: TGTGCCAGTAGTGCCCCGGGCAGGGGGAATGAAAAACTGTTTTTT
CDR3aa: CASSAPGRGNEKLFF

d_gene: .
v_gene: TRBV6-1
abundance: many
j_gene: TRBJ2-1
CDR3nt: TGTGCCAGCAGTGAAGACCCATCGAGCTCCTACAATGAGCAGTTCTTC
CDR3aa: CASSEDPSSSYNEQFF

d_gene: TRBD1
v_gene: TRBV6-6
abundance: .
j_gene: TRBJ1-5
CDR3nt: TGTGCCAGCATCCACGGTCAGGGGGCGTTTCAGCCCCAGCATTTT
CDR3aa: CASIHGQGAFQPQHF

d_gene: .
v_gene: TRBV7-9
abundance: .
j_gene: TRBJ2-7
CDR3nt: TGTGCCAGCAGCTTAGCAGGCTGGGCCTACGAGCAGTACTTC
CDR3aa: CASSLAGWAYEQYF

d_gene: TRBD2
v_gene: TRBV10-3
abundance: .
j_gene: TRBJ2-2
CDR3nt: TGTGCCATCAGGGACCTAGCGGGGGGACCTAACACCGGGGAGCTGTTTTTT
CDR3aa: CAIRDLAGGPNTGELFF

d_gene: .
v_gene: TRBV15
abundance: many
j_gene: TRBJ1-1
CDR3nt: TGTGCCACCAGCAGAGATTCGGAGGGGGACCCGAACACTGAAGCTTTCTTT
CDR3aa: CATSRDSEGDPNTEAFF

d_gene: TRBD1
v_gene: TRBV27
abundance: .
j_gene: TRBJ1-2
CDR3nt: TGTGCCAGCAGTTTAATGGGGACAGGGGATGGCTACACCTTC
CDR3aa: CASSLMGTGDGYTF

d_gene: .
v_gene: TRBV6-2/TRBV6-3
abundance: few
j_gene: TRBJ2-6
CDR3nt: TGTGCCAGCAGTTACAACCCTAATAAACCCCCGTTCGGGGCCAACGTCCTGACTTTC
CDR3aa: CASSYNPNKPPFGANVLTF

d_gene: TRBD1
v_gene: TRBV7-6
abundance: .
j_gene: TRBJ2-7
CDR3nt: TGTGCCAGCAGCCGATCGGGACAGTTGACCTACGAGCAGTACTTC
CDR3aa: CASSRSGQLTYEQYF

d_gene: .
v_gene: TRBV5-1
abundance: .
j_gene: TRBJ2-1
CDR3nt: TGCGCCAGCAGCTTGGACGGCGGTAGGGGGAATGAGCAGTTCTTC
CDR3aa: CASSLDGGRGNEQFF

d_gene: .
v_gene: TRBV5-1
abundance: .
j_gene: TRBJ2-3
CDR3nt: TGCGCCAGTAGTCAACCACGGGACGACTCCACTGATACGCAGTATTTT
CDR3aa: CASSQPRDDSTDTQYF